This T cell receptor beta chain appears in the sequencing data of a study of blood T cell repertoires in COVID-19 (TCRdb year 2020). General notes on the study: Samples covering the acute and convalescent phases of COVID-19 were provided by collaborators in the United States, Italy and Spain. The material from the prospective study consisted of cDNA or gDNA derived from T cells, B-cell-depleted T cells, or PBMCs. Subjects who had been exposed to COVID-19, were actively infected with it, or had recovered from it provided the deeply sampled blood TCRbeta repertoires that made up the dataset. The repertoires were released in a freely available public database meant as a resource for research on the immune response to SARS-CoV-2. Samples were obtained from the ongoing ImmuneRACE study (first 160 participants) and from roughly 1,300 subjects provided by 6 global collaborators. The sample metadata nearly always contained a de-identified subject ID, COVID-19 status, age in years and sex. Where HLA class I and class II types were available, the types were taken from metadata supplied by the sample provider, not from assay-based typing. What the research found in general, with its limitations: The quantity of clinical and demographic metadata differed by source and by participant and was supplied without curation.

TCRbeta CDR3 regions were amplified from genomic DNA by means of the immunoSEQ Assay, a bias-controlled multiplex PCR. The authors' pipeline ran thus. Within the assay, amplification of reference gene primers was used to estimate how many nucleated cells each sample contained. To quantify the absolute abundance of each unique TCRbeta CDR3 rearrangement, sequence reads were collapsed and filtered. For each sample, productive Simpson clonality was calculated as the square root of Simpson's diversity index across productive rearrangements. The clones in this table, taken by TCRdb from immuneACCESS, are in-frame only. Not every clone is retained; where verified, under half of the shortfall comes from an unresolved V gene, and the cause of the rest is unknown. V and J calls and clone size are those listed in that table; D and trimming were worked out from the DNA. Present in this sample are approximately 45,000 clones, 87% of which were seen just once. The top ten clones comprise 3.9% of the sample.

From the cysteine up to the phenylalanine, the CDR3 has a length of 18 residues. The entry retains the CDR3 DNA only, 54 bases that are in frame from base 1. The germline ends are 19 bases apart after V is trimmed by 0 bases and J by 7 bases. The CDR1 and CDR2 encoded by the germline V gene (reference sequence) are MNHEY and SMNVEV. Remarks on this clone: Its antigen specificity is not known. Base qualities are missing; no much larger clone stands one base away.

At one collaborating source in Seattle, patients were enrolled during active infection and were followed longitudinally through the course of disease. Each collaborating institution followed its own protocols to collect whole blood in K2EDTA tubes. For TCRbeta analysis, collaborator samples were shipped as frozen whole blood, as isolated PBMCs, or as DNA extracted from either sample type. The chain is encoded by TRBV27 joined to TRBJ1-6; the D gene is unclear. Material for sequencing was peripheral blood. This clonotype was sampled from a man in his forties or fifties with COVID-19, enrolled during active disease. The CDR3 protein is CASSLSPEEGIVNSPLHF. The bases read TGTGCCAGCAGTTTATCCCCGGAGGAGGGTATAGTCAATTCACCCCTCCACTTT.